The clone carrying this T cell receptor (beta chain) has a handful of counts. The target antigen is unknown. Germline assignment: CDR1 SGHAT and CDR2 FQNNGV. This CDR3 comprises 15 residues. Trimming removed 0 bases at V and 2 bases at J, with 8 bases between. This entry belongs to a study of identical twins. Broader study findings: Out-of-frame alpha sequences common to twins exhibited an excess of low generation probability. The abundant beta clonotypes from cord blood had fewer insertions, and memory repertoires had none of this. Sequences that were beta out-of-frame showed weaker excess twin sharing.

Unique molecular identifiers were present on the cDNA, and a universal primer site came from template switching. MiXCR was run by TCRdb on the 5' RACE reads, yielding one entry per CDR3 protein. The sample has 420,000 or so distinct CDR3 sequences; roughly 20% are singletons. This clonotype was sampled from a man between 45 and 60 years old in good health. The specimen was naive T cells sorted from blood. J is TRBJ1-3 and V is TRBV11-2, with unresolved D. The CDR3 sequence is CASSLDRRAGNTIYF. As DNA, the CDR3 is TGTGCCAGCAGCTTAGATCGAAGGGCTGGAAACACCATATATTTT.